A selection of T cell receptor beta chains follows, all from one sample in a study of shared clonotypes between healthy human individuals. Profiled with immunoSEQ multiplex PCR; TCRdb holds only in-frame clones, not every one. Of around 1 million clones listed, less than 85% are singletons. The material sequenced was memory CD4+ T cells sorted from blood. Receptors originate from a man between 18 and 29 years old in good health. CDR3s leave out the opening cysteine and the closing phenylalanine or tryptophan. Fields, in order: V gene, J gene, clone size, CDR3 protein. Size is stated for part of the rows, as once, few or many counts, or as a class when the clone is expanded.

TRBV28	TRBJ2-7	.	ASMVGQGGSYEQY
TRBV5-4	TRBJ2-2	.	ASSRYSSGELF
TRBV5-1	TRBJ1-6	.	ASSFDGGDSPLH
TRBV10-3	TRBJ2-1	.	AINKGTGTDEQF
TRBV30	TRBJ2-7	.	AFADRVYEQY
TRBV19	TRBJ1-1	.	ASSLRDRNTEAF
TRBV10-3	TRBJ1-2	.	AISDWQGAEGGYT
TRBV11-2	TRBJ1-1	.	ASSPNDRATEAF
TRBV10-1	TRBJ2-2	.	ASSDPPGTGAYTGELF
TRBV29-1	TRBJ2-3	.	SVEAVSDTQY
TRBV19	TRBJ2-1	.	ASSINGNNEQF
TRBV29-1	TRBJ2-7	.	SVEDGRGPFYEQY
TRBV5-1	TRBJ2-2	.	ASSRTPSSGELF
TRBV28	.	.	ASSRTEQY
TRBV19	TRBJ2-2	once	ASSGLAGGPATGELF
TRBV6-5	TRBJ2-7	.	ASSEQGSYEQY
TRBV28	TRBJ1-2	.	ASRPGQDNYGYT
TRBV11-2	TRBJ2-1	.	ASSSLVGPSYNEQF
TRBV5-1	TRBJ2-7	few	ASSSEPGQGAIYEQY
TRBV11-2	TRBJ2-2	.	ASSFLTAFGELF
TRBV5-4	TRBJ1-2	.	ASSLYSNGYT
TRBV28	TRBJ1-1	.	ASSPGLQGTEAF
TRBV7-2	TRBJ2-7	.	ASSSGTENYEQY
TRBV7-9	TRBJ1-5	few	ASSLGQGLNQPQH
TRBV9	TRBJ1-6	.	ASRTGQGDNSPLH
TRBV5-4	TRBJ2-5	.	ASSRLAGQETQY
TRBV2	TRBJ2-1	few	ASRPDGDNEQF
TRBV2	TRBJ2-3	.	ASSEGTQY
TRBV6-6	TRBJ2-3	.	ASTPPVTDTQY
TRBV15	TRBJ2-1	.	ATSAGMGLAGHNEQF
TRBV14	TRBJ1-6	.	ASSQQEGRNSPLH
TRBV2	TRBJ1-4	.	ASILGTANEKLF
TRBV27	TRBJ1-5	.	ASSLSFSNQPQH
TRBV4-1	TRBJ2-1	.	ASSQDNRGHNEQF